The TCR beta chain described here comes from a study of shared clonotypes between healthy human individuals. Partitioning of CD4+ cells yielded a CD45RA+ naive subset and a CD45RA-negative memory subset. In the original processing: Owing to the provision of junction-only sequences devoid of quality scores by immunoSEQ, filtering differed. Sequencing was performed with immunoSEQ multiplex PCR; in TCRdb, only in-frame clones are kept and a portion is missing. V and J calls and clone size are copied from that table; D and trimming were computed from the DNA. The data contain approximately 740,000 clones, approximately 74% of them singletons. V lost 1 base and J lost 4; bases outside the gene matches: 7. CDR3 length: 15 amino acids. Germline loops: CDR1 MGHRA, CDR2 YSYEKL.

The chain carries TRBV4-1 and TRBJ2-7, with 7 nucleotides matching TRBD1. The receptor comes from a woman under 40 in good health. Sequenced sample: memory CD4+ T cells sorted from blood. The subset denotes: CD45RA-negative fraction. The CDR3: CASSQGWSRGYEQYF. The CDR3 DNA follows: TGCGCCAGCAGCCAAGGATGGTCCAGGGGGTACGAGCAGTACTTC.